Listed below are T cell receptor beta chains from one sample, sequenced in a study of early T cells in non-severe SARS-CoV-2 infection. TCRdb called the 5' RACE reads again in MiXCR, with one record for every CDR3 protein. This sample has fewer than 30,000 distinct CDR3 sequences; 3.5% to 5% occur once, and the top ten carry around 5.2%. Sequenced material: whole blood. The receptors here all came from an adult who was a healthcare worker with PCR-confirmed SARS-CoV-2 infection or an uninfected control (not recorded which). Each CDR3 is given with its conserved first and last residue. A D gene is named only where the DNA matches it firmly. Clone size is given for some rows only: seen once, a few or many times, or a class if the clone is expanded.

TRBV7-9,TRBJ1-4,-,few,CVSSSPTATATNEKLFF,TGTGTCAGCAGTTCTCCTACGGCGACAGCAACTAATGAAAAACTGTTTTTT
TRBV6-5,TRBJ1-2,-,many,CASSYAPVGNYGYTF,TGTGCCAGCAGTTACGCGCCAGTGGGCAACTATGGCTACACCTTC
TRBV19,TRBJ1-6,-,many,CASSIVPGQGDSPLHF,TGTGCCAGTAGTATAGTCCCCGGACAAGGCGATTCACCCCTCCACTTT
TRBV13,TRBJ2-2,-,many,CASSLGPDGGTGELFF,TGTGCCAGCAGCTTAGGCCCTGACGGGGGCACCGGGGAGCTGTTTTTT
TRBV12-3/TRBV12-4,TRBJ2-2,-,many,CASSRRGPRGTGELFF,TGTGCCAGCAGCCGTCGGGGGCCGCGGGGCACCGGGGAGCTGTTTTTT
TRBV6-2/TRBV6-3,TRBJ1-5,TRBD1,-,CASSPGGAGNQPQHF,TGTGCCAGCAGCCCAGGGGGCGCGGGCAATCAGCCCCAGCATTTT
TRBV7-8,TRBJ1-6,-,many,CASSLASSYNSPLHF,TGTGCCAGCAGTTTAGCGAGCTCCTATAATTCACCCCTCCACTTT
TRBV6-4,TRBJ2-1,-,many,CASSDSLDYNEQFF,TGTGCCAGCAGTGACAGCCTAGACTACAATGAGCAGTTCTTC
TRBV12-3/TRBV12-4,TRBJ2-5,-,few,CASRKIGTAVSGTQYF,TGTGCCAGCAGAAAAATAGGGACTGCTGTGTCGGGGACCCAGTACTTC
TRBV28,TRBJ1-1,-,many,CASSLSGRAEAFF,TGTGCCAGCAGTTTATCCGGGAGGGCTGAAGCTTTCTTT
TRBV28,TRBJ1-1,-,many,CASSFGGISNTEAFF,TGTGCCAGCAGTTTTGGGGGAATATCAAACACTGAAGCTTTCTTT
TRBV7-3,TRBJ2-3,TRBD2,medium-sized,CASSLGTSGGSTDTQYF,TGTGCCAGCAGCTTGGGGACTAGCGGGGGGAGCACAGACACGCAGTATTTT
TRBV4-3,TRBJ2-7,-,many,CASSQDLGGGEQYF,TGCGCCAGCAGCCAAGATTTAGGGGGTGGCGAGCAGTACTTC
TRBV12-3/TRBV12-4,TRBJ2-1,TRBD1,many,CASGDRGNEQFF,TGTGCCAGCGGGGACAGGGGTAATGAGCAGTTCTTC
TRBV28,TRBJ2-3,TRBD2,many,CASSSRLAGVTDTQYF,TGTGCCAGCAGTTCCCGACTAGCGGGGGTCACAGATACGCAGTATTTT
TRBV7-9,TRBJ2-5,-,many,CASSLAKTDLLETQYF,TGTGCCAGCAGCTTAGCGAAGACAGACCTCCTCGAGACCCAGTACTTC
TRBV7-9,TRBJ1-6,TRBD1,many,CASSFYSGGDSPLHF,TGTGCCAGCAGCTTCTATTCAGGGGGAGATTCACCCCTCCACTTT
TRBV6-1,TRBJ1-6,-,many,CASIRQDNSPLHF,TGTGCCAGCATCCGGCAGGATAATTCACCCCTCCACTTT
TRBV10-2,TRBJ2-2,TRBD1,many,CASRGGTGAIANTGELFF,TGCGCCAGCAGGGGGGGGACAGGGGCCATAGCGAACACCGGGGAGCTGTTTTTT
TRBV7-2,TRBJ2-6,TRBD1,few,CASSPGQAPGANVLTF,TGTGCCAGCAGCCCTGGACAGGCACCCGGGGCCAACGTCCTGACTTTC
TRBV28,TRBJ1-2,-,many,CASVAAGQYGYTF,TGTGCCAGCGTCGCGGCGGGGCAGTATGGCTACACCTTC
TRBV6-2/TRBV6-3,TRBJ1-5,TRBD1,medium-sized,CASSSTGALTLINQPQHF,TGTGCCAGCAGCTCGACAGGGGCGCTAACCCTTATCAATCAGCCCCAGCATTTT
TRBV28,TRBJ1-2,TRBD1,many,CASSLTRGLGYTF,TGTGCCAGCAGTTTAACCAGGGGGTTGGGCTACACCTTC
TRBV7-6,TRBJ2-5,-,many,CASSPKPGPQYF,TGTGCCAGCAGTCCTAAACCGGGACCCCAGTACTTC
TRBV19,TRBJ2-1,-,many,CASSIFGGDEQFF,TGTGCCAGTAGTATATTCGGGGGAGATGAGCAGTTCTTC
TRBV5-6,TRBJ1-2,-,many,CASSNLGRLNYGYTF,TGTGCCAGCAGCAATCTCGGACGGCTTAACTATGGCTACACCTTC
TRBV18,TRBJ2-7,-,many,CASSPRTASYEQYF,TGTGCCAGCTCGCCCCGGACAGCCTCCTACGAGCAGTACTTC
TRBV7-9,TRBJ1-5,-,many,CASSSRGSNQPQHF,TGTGCCAGCAGCTCCCGCGGTAGCAATCAGCCCCAGCATTTT
TRBV19,TRBJ2-7,TRBD2,medium-sized,CASSLAAGDYEQYF,TGTGCCAGTAGCCTCGCGGCGGGGGACTACGAGCAGTACTTC
TRBV18,TRBJ2-7,-,many,CASSPGGQLTSYEQYF,TGTGCCAGCTCACCGGGCGGACAGCTCACTTCCTACGAGCAGTACTTC
TRBV3-1,TRBJ1-1,-,few,CASSQERRALNTEAFF,TGTGCCAGCAGCCAAGAACGGCGCGCACTGAACACTGAAGCTTTCTTT
TRBV15,TRBJ2-5,TRBD1,many,CATSREWTGRSETQYF,TGTGCCACCAGCAGAGAGTGGACAGGACGGTCAGAGACCCAGTACTTC
TRBV7-9,TRBJ1-4,-,many,CASTLTTVLNEKLFF,TGTGCCAGCACCTTGACGACAGTACTAAATGAAAAACTGTTTTTT
TRBV5-6,TRBJ2-3,-,many,CASSVRAVTQYF,TGTGCCAGCAGCGTCCGGGCCGTTACGCAGTATTTT
TRBV30,TRBJ2-1,-,-,CAWSVFGGPPYNEQFF,TGTGCCTGGAGTGTTTTCGGGGGGCCCCCCTACAATGAGCAGTTCTTC
TRBV7-3,TRBJ1-6,TRBD1,-,CASSPGDSTSPLHF,TGTGCCAGCAGCCCCGGGGACAGCACTTCACCCCTCCACTTT
TRBV4-3,TRBJ2-2,TRBD1,many,CASSQKGAVTGELFF,TGCGCCAGCAGCCAAAAGGGGGCAGTTACCGGGGAGCTGTTTTTT
TRBV29-1,TRBJ2-3,-,medium-sized,CSVNSGGQYF,TGCAGCGTTAACAGTGGGGGGCAGTATTTT
TRBV20-1,TRBJ2-7,TRBD2,many,CSVPGERGASYEQYF,TGCAGTGTGCCGGGAGAGCGGGGGGCCTCCTACGAGCAGTACTTC
TRBV10-2,TRBJ2-7,-,many,CASRATGSDEQYF,TGCGCCAGCCGTGCGACAGGATCAGACGAGCAGTACTTC
TRBV20-1,TRBJ2-3,TRBD2,many,CSASRGGADTQYF,TGCAGTGCTAGTCGGGGGGGCGCGGATACGCAGTATTTT
TRBV11-2,TRBJ1-3,TRBD1,many,CASIAGRGPGNTIYF,TGTGCCAGCATCGCGGGAAGGGGGCCAGGAAACACCATATATTTT
TRBV7-8,TRBJ2-3,-,few,CASSLIQGTDTQYF,TGTGCCAGCAGCTTAATTCAGGGCACAGATACGCAGTATTTT
TRBV18,TRBJ1-6,-,many,CASSPGSYNSPLHF,TGTGCCAGCTCACCAGGCTCCTATAATTCACCCCTCCACTTT
TRBV29-1,TRBJ1-1,TRBD1,many,CSVEGDRVGTEAFF,TGCAGCGTTGAGGGGGACAGGGTCGGAACTGAAGCTTTCTTT
TRBV2,TRBJ1-1,-,-,CASSAGAEVFF,TGTGCCAGCAGTGCTGGGGCTGAAGTTTTCTTT
TRBV7-2,TRBJ1-1,-,many,CASLERTNTEAFF,TGTGCCAGCTTGGAGAGGACGAACACTGAAGCTTTCTTT
TRBV11-2,TRBJ2-1,TRBD2,many,CASSLGGTSLGNEQFF,TGTGCCAGCAGCTTAGGAGGGACTAGCTTGGGTAATGAGCAGTTCTTC
TRBV30,TRBJ2-7,-,many,CAWSRDRYEQYF,TGTGCCTGGAGTCGGGACCGCTACGAGCAGTACTTC
TRBV6-2/TRBV6-3,TRBJ2-3,-,few,CASSYPFQGGSKDTQYF,TGTGCCAGCAGTTACCCATTCCAGGGTGGTAGCAAAGATACGCAGTATTTT
TRBV7-6,TRBJ2-1,-,many,CASSSNRDNEQFF,TGTGCCAGCAGCTCAAACAGGGACAATGAGCAGTTCTTC
TRBV7-2,TRBJ2-2,-,many,CASSFGGANTGELFF,TGTGCCAGCAGCTTTGGGGGCGCGAACACCGGGGAGCTGTTTTTT
TRBV12-3/TRBV12-4,TRBJ1-2,-,many,CASRGDGGGYGYTF,TGTGCCAGCAGGGGAGACGGGGGAGGGTATGGCTACACCTTC
TRBV7-2,TRBJ1-3,TRBD1,many,CASSLARTGLSGNTIYF,TGTGCCAGCAGCTTAGCACGGACAGGACTCTCTGGAAACACCATATATTTT
TRBV5-1,TRBJ2-7,-,few,CASSREYRTPYEQYF,TGCGCCAGCAGCCGTGAGTACAGGACCCCCTACGAGCAGTACTTC
TRBV19,TRBJ1-5,-,many,CASSIRPNSNQPQHF,TGTGCCAGTAGTATCCGTCCCAATAGCAATCAGCCCCAGCATTTT
TRBV30,TRBJ1-6,-,many,CAWSGSRQVYNSPLHF,TGTGCCTGGAGTGGGTCGCGACAGGTTTATAATTCACCCCTCCACTTT
TRBV12-3/TRBV12-4,TRBJ1-1,-,many,CASRIVVGLNTEAFF,TGTGCCAGCAGGATAGTAGTCGGATTGAACACTGAAGCTTTCTTT
TRBV20-1,TRBJ1-2,-,many,CSARQGLGYTF,TGCAGTGCTAGACAGGGGTTAGGCTACACCTTC